These 19 T cell receptor beta chains were sequenced from one sample in a study of T cells after yellow fever vaccination. Each CDR3 protein is one row after TCRdb ran MiXCR on the 5' RACE reads. The sample carries more than 300,000 distinct CDR3 sequences, about 10% recorded once. This material consisted of CD4+ T cells sorted from PBMCs, taken 45 days after the yellow fever booster vaccination. These TCRs come from a young man who received the YFV17D yellow fever vaccine.

This clonotype was found a few times. This chain joins TRBV6-2 or TRBV6-3 and TRBJ1-5, with 8 positions matching TRBD1. V lost 4 bases to trimming and J lost 3 bases; unmatched junction nucleotides: 5. Germline CDR1 MNHEY, CDR2 SVGEGT. This CDR3 has 15 amino acids. CDR3 in DNA: TGTGCCAGCAGTTTGACAGGGGCGGACAATCAGCCCCAGCATTTT. It yields the protein CASSLTGADNQPQHF.

This chain connects TRBV4-1 to TRBJ1-5; D may be TRBD1 (5 bases). There are 16 residues in the CDR3. V was cut by 3 bases and J by 2 bases, with 14 bases left in between. Germline CDR1 and CDR2: MGHRA and YSYEKL. CDR3 loop: CASSQAGSRGNQPQHF. The CDR3 DNA is TGCGCCAGCAGCCAGGCAGGGAGTCGAGGCAATCAGCCCCAGCATTTT.

This clonotype has only a few counts. The J gene is TRBJ1-2, the V gene TRBV6-2 or TRBV6-3, with D tentatively TRBD1 (6 bases). V lost 4 bases and J 4 bases, leaving 10 bases between the germline ends. This CDR3 is 13 amino acids long. The germline CDR1 and CDR2 sequences are MNHEY and SVGEGT. Written as DNA, the CDR3 is TGTGCCAGCAGTTCAGGGGCGGGCTATGGCTACACCTTC. Residues: CASSSGAGYGYTF.

The gene calls are TRBV7-3 and TRBJ2-5; 11 bases agree with TRBD2. Losses at the gene ends were 6 bases for V and 3 bases for J; bases not matched to a gene: 6. There are 15 residues in the CDR3. The germline gives CDR1 SGHTA, CDR2 FQGTGA. The CDR3 nucleotides read TGTGCCAGCAGACCCTCACTAGCGGGGGAAGAGACCCAGTACTTC. It codes for CASRPSLAGEETQYF.

This clonotype was observed many times. The chain uses TRBV6-1 and TRBJ2-3; D is unresolved. Trimming cost V 6 bases and J 0 bases, with 7 bases left between them. The germline V gene has CDR1 MNHNS and CDR2 SASEGT. This CDR3 spans 13 amino acids. The CDR3 region is CASRAASTDTQYF. CDR3 nucleotides: TGTGCCAGCAGGGCAGCAAGCACAGATACGCAGTATTTT.

The sample holds a few counts of this clonotype. The chain combines TRBV30 with TRBJ1-2; 8 positions agree with TRBD1. The length of the CDR3 is 13 residues. With 3 bases clipped from V and 5 bases from J, the junction kept 5 bases outside the gene matches. CDR1 is GTSNPN, CDR2 SVGIG, per germline (reference sequence). This chain's CDR3 is CAWSRGLEYGYTF. The CDR3 DNA is TGTGCCTGGAGCAGGGGGCTTGAATATGGCTACACCTTC.

The CDR3 sequence is CASSWGTADQGEQYV. The DNA of the CDR3 is TGTGCCAGCAGTTGGGGGACAGCCGACCAGGGCGAGCAGTACGTC. V gene TRBV6-2 or TRBV6-3 combines with J gene TRBJ2-7, with 7 positions matching TRBD1. Germline lookup yields CDR1 MNHEY and CDR2 SVGEGT. The CDR3 sequence is 15 residues long. V lost 4 bases, J lost 6 bases, and 12 bases stayed unmatched.

The rearrangement uses TRBV10-3 and TRBJ2-7, with 9 bases that match TRBD1. Germline V gene data show CDR1 as ENHRY and CDR2 as SYGVKD. The CDR3 loop spans 13 amino acids. The trim removed 7 bases at V and 5 bases at J, leaving 6 bases unmatched. CDR3 DNA sequence: TGTGCCATCAAAGGGACAGGGACGGACGAGCAGTACTTC. Its protein product is CAIKGTGTDEQYF.

This clonotype has at least ten counts. The chain recombines TRBV20-1 with TRBJ2-2; no clear D. Germline loops: CDR1 DFQATT, CDR2 SNEGSKA (reference sequence). This CDR3 is 16 amino acids long. The V gene lost 3 bases and the J gene lost 1 base, with 15 bases spanning the gap. DNA of the CDR3: TGCAGTGCTAGGCAGGCCGGTATGATGAACACCGGGGAGCTGTTTTTT. It is translated as CSARQAGMMNTGELFF.

The CDR3: CASSFGGQANQPQHF. The CDR3 DNA sequence: TGTGCCAGCAGCTTCGGGGGACAGGCGAATCAGCCCCAGCATTTT. This chain joins TRBV5-4 and TRBJ1-5; 8 bases agree with TRBD1. Germline V gene lookup returns CDR1 SGHNT and CDR2 YYREEE (reference sequence). The CDR3 sequence is 15 residues long. V was pared by 2 bases and J by 4 bases, with 5 bases of the junction left unmatched.

The chain has TRBV5-6 and TRBJ2-4; D is possibly TRBD2 (6 bases). Germline CDR1 SGHDT, CDR2 YYEEEE. The CDR3 consists of 16 residues. Trimming cost V 3 bases and J 0 bases, with 13 bases left between them. The CDR3 reads CASSSPGLAAKNIQYF. The CDR3, as DNA: TGTGCCAGCAGCTCACCGGGACTGGCAGCCAAAAACATTCAGTACTTC.

The chain uses TRBV28 and TRBJ1-2; 9 positions match TRBD1. The V segment lost 7 bases and the J segment 8 bases; nucleotides outside the gene matches: 5. The CDR3 extends over 12 amino acids. Per germline, CDR1 MDHEN and CDR2 SYDVKM. The CDR3 here is CASITGGLGYTF. CDR3 DNA sequence: TGTGCCAGCATTACAGGGGGCTTGGGCTACACCTTC.

This clonotype was picked up a small number of times. J is TRBJ1-4 and V is TRBV25-1; D is possibly TRBD1 (6 bases). Trimming pared 5 bases from V and 4 bases from J, leaving 14 bases between. The CDR3 contains 15 residues. Germline V gene lookup returns CDR1 MGHDK and CDR2 SYGVNS. The CDR3 loop reads CASSLMSGHNEKLFF. The CDR3 bases are TGTGCCAGCAGTCTGATGTCGGGACATAATGAAAAACTGTTTTTT.

This clonotype was detected many times. The chain has TRBV6-2 or TRBV6-3 and TRBJ2-7; TRBD1 matches 7 bases. The CDR3 consists of 16 residues. Germline loops: CDR1 MNHEY, CDR2 SVGEGT. With 2 bases clipped from V and 6 bases from J, the junction kept 13 bases outside the gene matches. CDR3 amino acids: CASSYARDSHRVEQYV. Written as DNA, the CDR3 is TGTGCCAGCAGTTACGCTCGGGACAGTCACCGGGTCGAGCAGTACGTC.

A few counts support this clonotype. V and J are TRBV6-1 and TRBJ2-2; D perhaps matches TRBD1 (6 bases). Per germline, CDR1 MNHNS and CDR2 SASEGT. CDR3 length: 15 residues. The ends were cut back, 8 bases at V and 1 base at J, with 14 bases in the middle. The CDR3 region is CASERLGGNTGELFF. As DNA, the CDR3 is TGTGCCAGCGAGAGGCTAGGGGGGAACACCGGGGAGCTGTTTTTT.

The chain joins TRBV9 to TRBJ2-1, with D maybe TRBD2 (6 bases). The germline V and J ends were trimmed by 4 bases and 7 bases, with 15 bases remaining between them. CDR1 is SGDLS and CDR2 is YYNGEE in the germline V gene. The CDR3 contains 14 residues. Written as DNA, the CDR3 is TGTGCCAGCAGCCCTTGGGGCGGGGTAAATGAGCAGTTCTTC. This translates into CASSPWGGVNEQFF.

V and J are TRBV18 and TRBJ2-7; D might be TRBD1 (5 bases). The CDR3 is made up of 13 amino acids. Trimming shortened V by 0 bases and J by 6 bases, and 9 bases separated the two germline ends. Germline V gene lookup returns CDR1 KGHSH and CDR2 LQKENI. CDR3 DNA: TGTGCCAGCTCACCACCAGGGGTTTCCGAGCAGTACGTC. Translation gives CASSPPGVSEQYV.

The table lists this clonotype with a few counts. J is TRBJ1-6 and V is TRBV5-1, with D possibly being TRBD1 (6 bases). The CDR3 has 17 amino acids. Germline-derived CDR1 and CDR2 are SGHRS and YFSETQ. V lost 3 bases and J lost 7, with 20 bases in between. DNA for the CDR3: TGCGCCAGCAGCTCCACTTCCAGGGGCCCTGGAAATTCACCCCTCCACTTT. It specifies CASSSTSRGPGNSPLHF.

CDR3 DNA: TGTGCCAGCAGTTACACCGACCCGGGACCGCAGCATTTT. Protein sequence: CASSYTDPGPQHF. The genes are TRBV6-2 or TRBV6-3 and TRBJ1-5; possibly TRBD1 for D (5 bases). From germline, CDR1 is MNHEY and CDR2 SVGEGT. The CDR3 has 13 residues. V was clipped by 2 bases and J by 13 bases, with 15 bases between them.